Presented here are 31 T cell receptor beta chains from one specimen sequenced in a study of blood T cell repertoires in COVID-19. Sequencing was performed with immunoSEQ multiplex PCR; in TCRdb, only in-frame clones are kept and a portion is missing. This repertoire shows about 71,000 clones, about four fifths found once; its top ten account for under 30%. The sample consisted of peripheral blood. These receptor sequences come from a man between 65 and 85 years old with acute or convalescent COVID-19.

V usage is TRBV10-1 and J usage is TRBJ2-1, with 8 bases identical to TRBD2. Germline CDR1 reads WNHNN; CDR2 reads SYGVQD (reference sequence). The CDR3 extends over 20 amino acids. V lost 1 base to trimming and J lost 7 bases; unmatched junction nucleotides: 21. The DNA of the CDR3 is TGCGCCAGCAGTGAGTGGCCTCATTATCGACTAAGCGGGAGAGGGAATGAGCAGTTCTTC. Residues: CASSEWPHYRLSGRGNEQFF.

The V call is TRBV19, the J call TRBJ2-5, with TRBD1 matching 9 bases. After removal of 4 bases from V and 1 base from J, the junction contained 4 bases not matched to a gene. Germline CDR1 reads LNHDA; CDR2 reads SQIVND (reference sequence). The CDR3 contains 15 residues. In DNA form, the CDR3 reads TGTGCCAGTAGTACAGGGACAGGGAGCCAAGAGACCCAGTACTTC. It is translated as CASSTGTGSQETQYF.

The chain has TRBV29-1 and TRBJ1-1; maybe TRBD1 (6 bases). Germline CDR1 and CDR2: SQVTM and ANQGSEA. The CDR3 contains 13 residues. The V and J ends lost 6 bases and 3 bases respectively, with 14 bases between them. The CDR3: CSVLQGGDTEAFF. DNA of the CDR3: TGCAGCGTCCTACAGGGTGGGGACACTGAAGCTTTCTTT.

CDR3 residues: CAISPDSSSYNEQFF. The CDR3 bases are TGTGCCATCAGTCCGGACTCTAGCTCCTACAATGAGCAGTTCTTC. V and J are TRBV10-3 and TRBJ2-1, with D tentatively TRBD2 (5 bases). Trimming removed 5 bases from V and 0 bases from J, with 11 bases in between. Germline V CDR1 and CDR2: ENHRY, SYGVKD. CDR3 length: 15 amino acids.

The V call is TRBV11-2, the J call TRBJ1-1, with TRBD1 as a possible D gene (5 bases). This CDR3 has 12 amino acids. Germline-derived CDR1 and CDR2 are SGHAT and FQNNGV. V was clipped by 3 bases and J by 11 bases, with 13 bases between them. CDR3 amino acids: CASSFPGGRAFF. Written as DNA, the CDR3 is TGTGCCAGCAGCTTCCCGGGGGGGAGGGCTTTCTTT.

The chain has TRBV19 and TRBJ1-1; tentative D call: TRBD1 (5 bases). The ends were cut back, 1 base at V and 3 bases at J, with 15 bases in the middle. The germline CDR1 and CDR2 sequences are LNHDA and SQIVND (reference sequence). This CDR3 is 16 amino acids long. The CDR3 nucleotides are TGTGCCAGTAGTATAGGTCGCCGGGGGGATGACACTGAAGCTTTCTTT. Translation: CASSIGRRGDDTEAFF. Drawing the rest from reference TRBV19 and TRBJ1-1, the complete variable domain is DGGITQSPKYLFRKEGQNVTLSCEQNLNHDAMYWYRQDPGQGLRLIYYSQIVNDFQKGDIAEGYSVSREKKESFPLTVTSAQKNPTAFYLCASSIGRRGDDTEAFFGQGTRLTVV.

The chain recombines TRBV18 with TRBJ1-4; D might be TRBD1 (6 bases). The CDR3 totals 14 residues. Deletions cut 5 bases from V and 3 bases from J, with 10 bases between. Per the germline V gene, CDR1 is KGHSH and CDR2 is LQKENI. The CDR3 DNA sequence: TGTGCCAGCTCATCGGGACAAGCTAATGAAAAACTGTTTTTT. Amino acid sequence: CASSSGQANEKLFF.

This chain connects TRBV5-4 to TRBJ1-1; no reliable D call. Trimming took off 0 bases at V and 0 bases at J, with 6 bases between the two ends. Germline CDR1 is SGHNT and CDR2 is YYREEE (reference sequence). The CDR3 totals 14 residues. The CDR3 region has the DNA TGTGCCAGCAGCTTGGACAGCATGAACACTGAAGCTTTCTTT. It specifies CASSLDSMNTEAFF.

CDR3 in amino acids: CASSYSPPRVLGEQYF. DNA of the CDR3: TGTGCCAGCAGCTATTCCCCCCCCAGGGTACTGGGCGAGCAGTACTTC. This chain uses TRBV13 with TRBJ2-7, with D possibly matching TRBD1 (5 bases). CDR3 length equals 16 residues. CDR1 PRHDT and CDR2 FYEKMQ come from the germline V gene (reference sequence). V lost 4 bases and J 6 bases, leaving 22 bases between the germline ends. Together with reference TRBV13 and TRBJ2-7, the CDR3 gives the full variable domain: AAGVIQSPRHLIKEKRETATLKCYPIPRHDTVYWYQQGPGQDPQFLISFYEKMQSDKGSIPDRFSAQQFSDYHSELNMSSLELGDSALYFCASSYSPPRVLGEQYFGPGTRLTVT.

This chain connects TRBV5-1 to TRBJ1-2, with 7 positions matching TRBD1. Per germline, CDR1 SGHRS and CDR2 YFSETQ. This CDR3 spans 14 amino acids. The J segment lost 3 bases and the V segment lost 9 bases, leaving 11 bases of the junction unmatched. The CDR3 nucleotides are TGCGCCACCAGTTACAGGGGAAAAGACTATGGCTACACCTTC. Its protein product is CATSYRGKDYGYTF.

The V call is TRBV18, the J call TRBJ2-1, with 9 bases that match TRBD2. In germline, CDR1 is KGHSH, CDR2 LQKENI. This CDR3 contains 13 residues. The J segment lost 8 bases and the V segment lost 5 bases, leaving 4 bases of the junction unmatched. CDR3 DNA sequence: TGTGCCAGCTCAGCGGGAGGGAGCGATGAGCAGTTCTTC. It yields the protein CASSAGGSDEQFF.

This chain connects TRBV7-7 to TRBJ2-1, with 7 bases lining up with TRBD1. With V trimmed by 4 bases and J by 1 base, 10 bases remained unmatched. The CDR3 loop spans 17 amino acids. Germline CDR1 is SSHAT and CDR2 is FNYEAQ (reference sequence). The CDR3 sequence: CASSSLQGVVSYNEQFF. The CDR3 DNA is TGTGCCAGCAGCTCCCTTCAGGGGGTAGTATCCTACAATGAGCAGTTCTTC.

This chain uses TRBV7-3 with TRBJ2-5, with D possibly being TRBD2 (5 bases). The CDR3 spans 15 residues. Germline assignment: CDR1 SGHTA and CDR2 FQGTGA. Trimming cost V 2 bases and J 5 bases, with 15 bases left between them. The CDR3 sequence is CASSLGLAFGETQYF. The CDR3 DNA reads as TGTGCCAGCAGCTTAGGTCTAGCTTTCGGGGAGACCCAGTACTTC.

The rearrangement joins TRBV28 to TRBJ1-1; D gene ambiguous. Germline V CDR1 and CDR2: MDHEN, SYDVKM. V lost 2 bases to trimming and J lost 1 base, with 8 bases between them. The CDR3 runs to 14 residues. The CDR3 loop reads CASSLQAPNTEAFF. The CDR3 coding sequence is TGTGCCAGCAGTTTACAGGCCCCGAACACTGAAGCTTTCTTT.

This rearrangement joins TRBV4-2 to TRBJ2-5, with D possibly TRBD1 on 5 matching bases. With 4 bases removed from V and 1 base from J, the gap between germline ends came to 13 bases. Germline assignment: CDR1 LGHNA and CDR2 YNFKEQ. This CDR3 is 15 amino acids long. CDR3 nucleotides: TGTGCCAGCAGCCCGCACAGGCGGAGCCAAGAGACCCAGTACTTC. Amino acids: CASSPHRRSQETQYF.

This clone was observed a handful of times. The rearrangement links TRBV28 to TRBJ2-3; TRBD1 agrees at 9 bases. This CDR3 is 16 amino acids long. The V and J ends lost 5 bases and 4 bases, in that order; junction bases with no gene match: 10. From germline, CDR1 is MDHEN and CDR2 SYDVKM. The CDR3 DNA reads TGTGCCAGCAGTCCAGGGGACAGGGAGGTTCCAGATACGCAGTATTTT. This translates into CASSPGDREVPDTQYF.

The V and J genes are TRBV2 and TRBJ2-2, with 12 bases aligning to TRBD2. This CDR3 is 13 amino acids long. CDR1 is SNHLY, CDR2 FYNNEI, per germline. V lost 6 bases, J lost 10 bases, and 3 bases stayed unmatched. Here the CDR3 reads CASRTSGSVELFF. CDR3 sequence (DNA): TGTGCCAGCAGGACTAGCGGGAGTGTGGAGCTGTTTTTT.

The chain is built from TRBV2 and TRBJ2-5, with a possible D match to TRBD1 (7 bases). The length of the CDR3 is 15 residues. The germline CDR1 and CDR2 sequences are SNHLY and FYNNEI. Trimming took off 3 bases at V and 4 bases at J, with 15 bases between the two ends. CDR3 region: CASSDPAGGLETQYF. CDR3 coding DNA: TGTGCCAGCAGTGACCCGGCAGGGGGGCTAGAGACCCAGTACTTC.

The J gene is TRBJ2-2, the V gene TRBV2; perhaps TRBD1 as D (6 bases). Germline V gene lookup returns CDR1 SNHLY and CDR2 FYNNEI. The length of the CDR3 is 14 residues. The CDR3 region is CVQHDSRGAGELFF. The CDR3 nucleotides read TGTGTTCAGCACGACTCCAGGGGCGCCGGGGAGCTGTTTTTT.

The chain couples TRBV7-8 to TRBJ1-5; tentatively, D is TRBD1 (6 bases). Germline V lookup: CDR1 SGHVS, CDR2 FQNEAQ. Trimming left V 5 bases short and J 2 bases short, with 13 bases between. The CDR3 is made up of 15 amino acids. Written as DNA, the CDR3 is TGTGCCAGCAGCCCGCCGACAGGACGCAATCAGCCCCAGCATTTT. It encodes CASSPPTGRNQPQHF.

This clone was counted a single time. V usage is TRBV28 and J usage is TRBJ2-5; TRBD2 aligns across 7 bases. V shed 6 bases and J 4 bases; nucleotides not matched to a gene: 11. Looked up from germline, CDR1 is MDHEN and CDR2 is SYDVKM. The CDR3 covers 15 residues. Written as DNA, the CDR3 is TGTGCCAGCAGGGAGGGAGGACTAGGTGTAGAGACCCAGTACTTC. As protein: CASREGGLGVETQYF.

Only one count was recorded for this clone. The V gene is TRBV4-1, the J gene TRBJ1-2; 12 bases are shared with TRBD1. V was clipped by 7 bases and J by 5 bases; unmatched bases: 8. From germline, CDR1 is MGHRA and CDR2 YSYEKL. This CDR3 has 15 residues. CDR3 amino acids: CASTPSGQGAYGYTF. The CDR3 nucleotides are TGCGCCAGCACCCCGTCGGGACAGGGGGCATATGGCTACACCTTC.

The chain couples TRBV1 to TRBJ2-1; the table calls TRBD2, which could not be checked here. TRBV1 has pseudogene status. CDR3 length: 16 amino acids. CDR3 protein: CTSSQDGLAGVNEQFF. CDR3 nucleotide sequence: TGCACCAGCAGCCAAGACGGGCTAGCGGGAGTGAATGAGCAGTTCTTC.

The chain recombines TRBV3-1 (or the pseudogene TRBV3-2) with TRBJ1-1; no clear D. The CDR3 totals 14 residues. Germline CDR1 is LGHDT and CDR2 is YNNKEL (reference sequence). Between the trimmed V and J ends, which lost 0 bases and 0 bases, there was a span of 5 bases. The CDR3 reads CASSQETVNTEAFF. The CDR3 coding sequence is TGTGCCAGCAGCCAAGAAACGGTGAACACTGAAGCTTTCTTT.

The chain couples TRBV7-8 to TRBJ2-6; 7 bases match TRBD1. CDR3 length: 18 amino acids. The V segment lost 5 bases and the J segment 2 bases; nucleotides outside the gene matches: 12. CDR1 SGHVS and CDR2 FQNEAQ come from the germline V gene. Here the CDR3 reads CASSRRAKTGTGANVLTF. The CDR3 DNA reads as TGTGCCAGCAGCCGACGAGCAAAGACAGGGACTGGGGCCAACGTCCTGACTTTC.

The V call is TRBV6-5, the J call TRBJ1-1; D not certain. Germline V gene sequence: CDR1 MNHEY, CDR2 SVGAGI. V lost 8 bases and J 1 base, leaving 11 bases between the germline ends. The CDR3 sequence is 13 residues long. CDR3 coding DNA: TGTGCCAGCGTCACCAACTCGAACACTGAAGCTTTCTTT. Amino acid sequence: CASVTNSNTEAFF.

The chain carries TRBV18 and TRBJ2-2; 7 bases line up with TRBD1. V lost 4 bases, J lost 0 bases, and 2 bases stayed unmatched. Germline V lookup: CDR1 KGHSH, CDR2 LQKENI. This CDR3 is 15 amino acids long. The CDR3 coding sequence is TGTGCCAGCTCACTTGGGACAGCGAACACCGGGGAGCTGTTTTTT. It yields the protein CASSLGTANTGELFF. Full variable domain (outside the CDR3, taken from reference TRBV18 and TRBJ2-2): NAGVMQNPRHLVRRRGQEARLRCSPMKGHSHVYWYRQLPEEGLKFMVYLQKENIIDESGMPKERFSAEFPKEGPSILRIQQVVRGDSAAYFCASSLGTANTGELFFGEGSRLTVL.

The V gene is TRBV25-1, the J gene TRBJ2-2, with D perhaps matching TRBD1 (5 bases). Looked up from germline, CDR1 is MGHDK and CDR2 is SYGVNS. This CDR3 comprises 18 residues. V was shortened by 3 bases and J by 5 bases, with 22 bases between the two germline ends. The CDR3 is CASSEVQGVFGRTGELFF. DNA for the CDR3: TGTGCCAGCAGTGAGGTTCAGGGTGTGTTTGGACGTACCGGGGAGCTGTTTTTT.

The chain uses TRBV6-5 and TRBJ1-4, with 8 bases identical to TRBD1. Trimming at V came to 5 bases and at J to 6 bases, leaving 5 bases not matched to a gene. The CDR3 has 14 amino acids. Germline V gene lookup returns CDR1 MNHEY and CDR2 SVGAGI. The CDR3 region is CASSLQGGDEKLFF. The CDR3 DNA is TGTGCCAGCAGTCTACAGGGGGGAGATGAAAAACTGTTTTTT.

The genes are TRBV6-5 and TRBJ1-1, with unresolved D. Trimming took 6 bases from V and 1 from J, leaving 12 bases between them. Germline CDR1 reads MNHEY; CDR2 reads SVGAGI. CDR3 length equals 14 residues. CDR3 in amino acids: CASSTFSGNTEAFF. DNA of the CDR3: TGTGCCAGCAGCACATTTTCGGGGAACACTGAAGCTTTCTTT.

CDR3 sequence reads: CASSLSPSGSYEQYF. In nucleotides, the CDR3 is TGTGCCAGCAGCTTAAGTCCCAGCGGCTCCTACGAGCAGTACTTC. The genes are TRBV7-9 and TRBJ2-7, with D maybe TRBD2 (5 bases). Trimming left V 2 bases short and J 0 bases short, with 11 bases between. In germline, CDR1 is SEHNR, CDR2 FQNEAQ (reference sequence). The CDR3 is made up of 15 amino acids.